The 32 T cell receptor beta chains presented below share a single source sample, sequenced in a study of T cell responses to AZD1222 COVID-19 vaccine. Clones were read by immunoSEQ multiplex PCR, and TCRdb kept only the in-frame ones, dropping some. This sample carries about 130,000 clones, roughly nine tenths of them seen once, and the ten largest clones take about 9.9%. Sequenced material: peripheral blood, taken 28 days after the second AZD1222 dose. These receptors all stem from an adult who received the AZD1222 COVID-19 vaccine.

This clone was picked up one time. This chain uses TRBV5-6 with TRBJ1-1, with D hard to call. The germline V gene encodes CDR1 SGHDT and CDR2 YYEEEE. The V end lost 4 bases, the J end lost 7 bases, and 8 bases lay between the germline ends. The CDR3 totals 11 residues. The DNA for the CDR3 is TGTGCCAGCAGCGTCAGGCATGAAGCTTTCTTT. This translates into CASSVRHEAFF.

The CDR3 spells CASSLDGGITTGELFF. DNA of the CDR3: TGCGCCAGCAGCTTGGACGGCGGTATAACCACCGGGGAGCTGTTTTTT. The rearrangement uses TRBV5-1 and TRBJ2-2; D unresolved. CDR1 is SGHRS, CDR2 YFSETQ, per germline. The CDR3 runs to 16 residues. V was cut by 0 bases and J by 4 bases, with 13 bases left in between.

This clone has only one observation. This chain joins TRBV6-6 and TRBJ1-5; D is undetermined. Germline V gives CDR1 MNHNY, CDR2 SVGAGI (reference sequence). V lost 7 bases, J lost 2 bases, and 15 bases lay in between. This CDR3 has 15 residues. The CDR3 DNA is TGTGCCAGCACCATGGACGGTTGGGGCAATCAGCCCCAGCATTTT. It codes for CASTMDGWGNQPQHF.

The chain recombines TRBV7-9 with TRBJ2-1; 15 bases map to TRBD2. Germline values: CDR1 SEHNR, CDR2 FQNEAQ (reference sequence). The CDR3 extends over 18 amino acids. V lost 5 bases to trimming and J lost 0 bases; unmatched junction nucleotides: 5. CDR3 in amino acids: CASSPGLAGGSSYNEQFF. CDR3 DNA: TGTGCCAGCAGCCCTGGACTAGCGGGAGGGAGCTCCTACAATGAGCAGTTCTTC.

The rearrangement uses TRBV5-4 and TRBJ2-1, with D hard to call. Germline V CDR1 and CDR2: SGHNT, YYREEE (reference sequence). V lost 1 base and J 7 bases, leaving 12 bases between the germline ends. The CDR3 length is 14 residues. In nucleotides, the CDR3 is TGTGCCAGCAGCTTGTCCGAGAGGCGGAATGAGCAGTTCTTC. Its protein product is CASSLSERRNEQFF.

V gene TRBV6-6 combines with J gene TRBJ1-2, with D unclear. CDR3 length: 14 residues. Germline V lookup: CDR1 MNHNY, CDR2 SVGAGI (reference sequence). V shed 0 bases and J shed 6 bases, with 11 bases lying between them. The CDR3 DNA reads TGTGCCAGCAGTTACTCCCGGGTTGCGGATGGCTACACCTTC. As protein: CASSYSRVADGYTF.

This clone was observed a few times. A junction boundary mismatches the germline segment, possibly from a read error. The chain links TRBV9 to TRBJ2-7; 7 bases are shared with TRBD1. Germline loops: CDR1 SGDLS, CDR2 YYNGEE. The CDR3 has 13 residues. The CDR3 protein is CASSGDPGQERYF. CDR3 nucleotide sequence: TGTGCCAGCAGCGGTGACCCCGGACAGGAGCGGTACTTC.

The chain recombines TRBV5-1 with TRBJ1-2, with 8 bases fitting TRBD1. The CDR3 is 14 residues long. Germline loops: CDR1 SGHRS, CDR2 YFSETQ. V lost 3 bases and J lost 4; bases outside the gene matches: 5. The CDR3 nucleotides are TGCGCCAGCAGCTCAGGGGGCGCAGGCTATGGCTACACCTTC. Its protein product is CASSSGGAGYGYTF. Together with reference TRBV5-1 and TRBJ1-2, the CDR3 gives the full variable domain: KAGVTQTPRYLIKTRGQQVTLSCSPISGHRSVSWYQQTPGQGLQFLFEYFSETQRNKGNFPGRFSGRQFSNSRSEMNVSTLELGDSALYLCASSSGGAGYGYTFGSGTRLTVV.

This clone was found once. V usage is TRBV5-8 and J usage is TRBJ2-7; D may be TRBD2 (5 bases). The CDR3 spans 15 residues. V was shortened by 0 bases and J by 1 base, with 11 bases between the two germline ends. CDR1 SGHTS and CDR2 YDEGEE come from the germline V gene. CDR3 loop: CASSLAEGRSYEQYF. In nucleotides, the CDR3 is TGTGCCAGCAGCTTGGCTGAAGGGAGATCCTACGAGCAGTACTTC.

DNA of the CDR3: TGTGCCAGCAGCCTTCGGGGGGGGCCATTAAGCACAGATACGCAGTATTTT. Its protein product is CASSLRGGPLSTDTQYF. The rearrangement uses TRBV7-6 and TRBJ2-3, with 8 nucleotides matching TRBD2. The J segment lost 0 bases and the V segment lost 5 bases, leaving 10 bases of the junction unmatched. Germline values: CDR1 SGHVS, CDR2 FNYEAQ. This CDR3 comprises 17 residues.

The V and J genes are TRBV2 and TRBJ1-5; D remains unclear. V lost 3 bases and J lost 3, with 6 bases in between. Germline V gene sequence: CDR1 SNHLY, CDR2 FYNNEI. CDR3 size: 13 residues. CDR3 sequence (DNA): TGTGCCAGCAGTGACAGTGCCAATCAGCCCCAGCATTTT. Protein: CASSDSANQPQHF.

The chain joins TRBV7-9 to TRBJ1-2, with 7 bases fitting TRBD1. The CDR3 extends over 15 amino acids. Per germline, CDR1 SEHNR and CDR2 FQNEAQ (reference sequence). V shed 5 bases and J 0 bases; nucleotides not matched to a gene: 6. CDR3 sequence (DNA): TGTGCCAGCAGCGACCAGGGGGGAGCTAACTATGGCTACACCTTC. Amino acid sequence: CASSDQGGANYGYTF. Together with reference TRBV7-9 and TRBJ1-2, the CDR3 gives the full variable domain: DTGVSQNPRHKITKRGQNVTFRCDPISEHNRLYWYRQTLGQGPEFLTYFQNEAQLEKSRLLSDRFSAERPKGSFSTLEIQRTEQGDSAMYLCASSDQGGANYGYTFGSGTRLTVV.

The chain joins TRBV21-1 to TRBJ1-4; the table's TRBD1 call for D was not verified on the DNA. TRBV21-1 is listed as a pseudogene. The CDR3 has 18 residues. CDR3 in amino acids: CASSPIRTGPPRVRKTVF. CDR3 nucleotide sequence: TGTGCCAGCTCCCCAATAAGGACAGGACCTCCGCGGGTACGAAAAACTGTTTTT.

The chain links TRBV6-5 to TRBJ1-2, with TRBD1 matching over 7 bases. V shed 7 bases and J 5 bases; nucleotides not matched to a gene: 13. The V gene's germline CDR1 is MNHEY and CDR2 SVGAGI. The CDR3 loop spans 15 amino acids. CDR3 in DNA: TGTGCCAGCACCCCAGGGGGGGGCTCCCTTTATGGCTACACCTTC. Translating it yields CASTPGGGSLYGYTF.

The CDR3 bases are TGTGCCAGCAGCTTGGGCGGGACAGGGGCCTATGGCTACACCTTC. Protein sequence: CASSLGGTGAYGYTF. V gene TRBV5-6 combines with J gene TRBJ1-2, with TRBD1 matching over 10 bases. Germline CDR1 is SGHDT and CDR2 is YYEEEE. The CDR3 runs to 15 residues. V shed 0 bases, J shed 4 bases, and the junction held 3 bases outside the gene matches.

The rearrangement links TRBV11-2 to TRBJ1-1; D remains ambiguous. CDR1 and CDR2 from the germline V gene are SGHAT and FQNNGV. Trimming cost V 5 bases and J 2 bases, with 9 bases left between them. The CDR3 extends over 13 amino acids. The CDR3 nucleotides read TGTGCCAGCAGCGGGTGGGATAACACTGAAGCTTTCTTT. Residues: CASSGWDNTEAFF. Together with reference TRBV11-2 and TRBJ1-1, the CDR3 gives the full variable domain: EAGVAQSPRYKIIEKRQSVAFWCNPISGHATLYWYQQILGQGPKLLIQFQNNGVVDDSQLPKDRFSAERLKGVDSTLKIQPAKLEDSAVYLCASSGWDNTEAFFGQGTRLTVV.

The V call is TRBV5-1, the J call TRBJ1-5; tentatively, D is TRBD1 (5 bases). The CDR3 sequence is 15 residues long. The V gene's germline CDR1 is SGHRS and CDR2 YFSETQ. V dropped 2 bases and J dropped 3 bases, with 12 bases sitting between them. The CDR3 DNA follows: TGCGCCAGCAGCTTAACAGGTTCCCTCAATCAGCCCCAGCATTTT. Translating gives CASSLTGSLNQPQHF.

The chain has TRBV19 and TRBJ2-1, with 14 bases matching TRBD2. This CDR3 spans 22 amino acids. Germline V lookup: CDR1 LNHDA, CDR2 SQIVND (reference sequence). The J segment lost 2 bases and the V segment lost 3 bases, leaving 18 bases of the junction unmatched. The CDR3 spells CASSMGGTTGTSGRDPYNEQFF. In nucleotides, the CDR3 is TGTGCCAGTAGTATGGGGGGGACGACCGGGACTAGCGGGAGAGACCCCTACAATGAGCAGTTCTTC. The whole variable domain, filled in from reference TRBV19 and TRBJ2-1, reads DGGITQSPKYLFRKEGQNVTLSCEQNLNHDAMYWYRQDPGQGLRLIYYSQIVNDFQKGDIAEGYSVSREKKESFPLTVTSAQKNPTAFYLCASSMGGTTGTSGRDPYNEQFFGPGTRLTVL.

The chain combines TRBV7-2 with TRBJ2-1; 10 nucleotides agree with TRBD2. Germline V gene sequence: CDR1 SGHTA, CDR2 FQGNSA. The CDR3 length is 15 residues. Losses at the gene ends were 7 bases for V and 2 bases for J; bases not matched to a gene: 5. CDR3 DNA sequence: TGTGCCAGCACACTGGGGACTAGCGCCTACAATGAGCAGTTCTTC. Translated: CASTLGTSAYNEQFF. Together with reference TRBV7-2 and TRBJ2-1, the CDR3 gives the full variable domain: GAGVSQSPSNKVTEKGKDVELRCDPISGHTALYWYRQSLGQGLEFLIYFQGNSAPDKSGLPSDRFSAERTGGSVSTLTIQRTQQEDSAVYLCASTLGTSAYNEQFFGPGTRLTVL.

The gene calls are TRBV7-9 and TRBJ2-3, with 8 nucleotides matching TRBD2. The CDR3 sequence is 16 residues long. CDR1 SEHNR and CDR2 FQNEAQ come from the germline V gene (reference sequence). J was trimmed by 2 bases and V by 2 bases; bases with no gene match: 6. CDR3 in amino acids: CASSLLRGANTDTQYF. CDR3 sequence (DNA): TGTGCCAGCAGCTTATTGCGGGGGGCTAACACAGATACGCAGTATTTT.

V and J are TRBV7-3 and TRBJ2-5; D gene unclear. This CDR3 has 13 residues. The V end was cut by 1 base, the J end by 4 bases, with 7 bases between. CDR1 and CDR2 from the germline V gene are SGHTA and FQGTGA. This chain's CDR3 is CASSLRGGETQYF. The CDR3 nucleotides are TGTGCCAGCAGCTTAAGAGGTGGAGAGACCCAGTACTTC.

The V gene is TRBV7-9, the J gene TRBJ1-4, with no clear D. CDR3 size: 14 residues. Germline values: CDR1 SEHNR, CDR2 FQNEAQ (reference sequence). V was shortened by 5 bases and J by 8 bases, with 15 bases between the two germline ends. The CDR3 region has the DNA TGTGCCAGCAGCCCCGCCGCGGCGGGCGAAAAACTGTTTTTT. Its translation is CASSPAAAGEKLFF. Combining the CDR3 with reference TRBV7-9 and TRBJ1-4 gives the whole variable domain DTGVSQNPRHKITKRGQNVTFRCDPISEHNRLYWYRQTLGQGPEFLTYFQNEAQLEKSRLLSDRFSAERPKGSFSTLEIQRTEQGDSAMYLCASSPAAAGEKLFFGSGTQLSVL.

The CDR3: CASSTDRATEAFF. CDR3 nucleotide sequence: TGTGCCAGCAGCACGGACAGGGCCACTGAAGCTTTCTTT. The rearrangement joins TRBV2 to TRBJ1-1; TRBD1 aligns across 8 bases. The V gene end was trimmed by 6 bases and the J gene end by 4 bases; junction bases not matched to a gene: 4. Looked up from germline, CDR1 is SNHLY and CDR2 is FYNNEI. The CDR3 contains 13 residues.

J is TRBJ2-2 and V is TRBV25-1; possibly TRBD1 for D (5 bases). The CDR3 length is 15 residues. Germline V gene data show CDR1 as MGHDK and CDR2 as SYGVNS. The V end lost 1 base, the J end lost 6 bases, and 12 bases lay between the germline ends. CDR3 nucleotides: TGTGCCAGCAGTGAATTGGGCAGGGCGGCCGGGGAGCTGTTTTTT. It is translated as CASSELGRAAGELFF.

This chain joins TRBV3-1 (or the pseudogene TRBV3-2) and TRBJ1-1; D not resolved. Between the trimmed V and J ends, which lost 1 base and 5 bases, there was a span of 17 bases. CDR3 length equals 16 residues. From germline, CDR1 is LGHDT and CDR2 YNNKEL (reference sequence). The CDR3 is CASSQVGRVARTEAFF. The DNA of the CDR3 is TGTGCCAGCAGCCAAGTAGGTAGAGTGGCAAGGACTGAAGCTTTCTTT.

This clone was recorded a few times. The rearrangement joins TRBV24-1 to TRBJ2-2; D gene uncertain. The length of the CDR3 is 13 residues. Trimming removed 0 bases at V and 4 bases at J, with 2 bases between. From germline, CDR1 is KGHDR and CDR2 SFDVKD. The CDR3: CATSDLRTGELFF. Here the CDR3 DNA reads TGTGCCACCAGTGATTTGCGCACCGGGGAGCTGTTTTTT.

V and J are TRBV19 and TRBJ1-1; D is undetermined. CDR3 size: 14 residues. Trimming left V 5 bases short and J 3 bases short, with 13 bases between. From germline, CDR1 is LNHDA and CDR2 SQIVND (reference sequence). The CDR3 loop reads CASSSFYRYTEAFF. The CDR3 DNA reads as TGTGCCAGTAGTTCCTTCTACCGATACACTGAAGCTTTCTTT.

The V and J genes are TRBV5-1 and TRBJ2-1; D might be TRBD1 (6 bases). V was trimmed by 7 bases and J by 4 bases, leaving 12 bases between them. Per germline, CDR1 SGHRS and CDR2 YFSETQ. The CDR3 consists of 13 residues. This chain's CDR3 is CASGRGGYNEQFF. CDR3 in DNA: TGCGCCAGCGGACGAGGGGGATACAATGAGCAGTTCTTC.

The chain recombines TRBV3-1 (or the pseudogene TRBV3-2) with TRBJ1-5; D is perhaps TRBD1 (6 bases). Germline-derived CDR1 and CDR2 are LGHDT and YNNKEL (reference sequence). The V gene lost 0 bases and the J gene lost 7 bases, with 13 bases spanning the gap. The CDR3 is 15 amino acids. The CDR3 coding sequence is TGTGCCAGCAGCCAAGATTTTGGTGACAGGCAGCCCCAGCATTTT. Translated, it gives CASSQDFGDRQPQHF.

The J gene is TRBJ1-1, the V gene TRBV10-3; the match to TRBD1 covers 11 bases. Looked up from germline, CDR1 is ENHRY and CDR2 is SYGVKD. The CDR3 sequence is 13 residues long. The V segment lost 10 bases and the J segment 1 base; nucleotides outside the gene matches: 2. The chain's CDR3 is CANGQGANTEAFF. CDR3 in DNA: TGTGCCAACGGACAGGGGGCGAACACTGAAGCTTTCTTT.

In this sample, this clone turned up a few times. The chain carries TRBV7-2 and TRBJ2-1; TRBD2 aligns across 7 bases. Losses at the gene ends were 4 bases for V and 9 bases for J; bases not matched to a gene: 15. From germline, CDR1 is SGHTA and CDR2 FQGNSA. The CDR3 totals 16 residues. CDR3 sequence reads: CASSSRRAGEGSEQFF. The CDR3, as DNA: TGTGCCAGCAGCTCCCGAAGGGCGGGAGAGGGGAGTGAGCAGTTCTTC.

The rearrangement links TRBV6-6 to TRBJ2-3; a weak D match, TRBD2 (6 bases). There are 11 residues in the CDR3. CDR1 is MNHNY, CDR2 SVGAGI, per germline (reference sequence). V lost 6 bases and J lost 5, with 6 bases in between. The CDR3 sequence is CASRGGDTQYF. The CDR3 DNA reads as TGTGCCAGCAGGGGGGGAGATACGCAGTATTTT.